The 9 T cell receptor beta chains below were found in one sample sequenced in a study of OX40 agonist ivuxolimab in advanced cancers. TCRdb keeps only in-frame clones here, not all; method: immunoSEQ multiplex PCR. The table shows around 100,000 clones, with around 85% occurring only once. Source: CD4+ or CD8+ T cells sorted from blood, taken in a trial of the OX40 agonist ivuxolimab. Every receptor here comes from an adult with an advanced solid tumor such as melanoma, head and neck, liver or kidney cancer.

DNA for the CDR3: TGTGCCAGCAGCTTAAACAAAGGCGGCTATGGCTACACCTTC. It specifies CASSLNKGGYGYTF. The chain combines TRBV7-3 with TRBJ1-2; D uncertain. CDR1 and CDR2 from the germline V gene are SGHTA and FQGTGA. The CDR3 totals 14 residues. Trimming shortened V by 1 base and J by 4 bases, and 10 bases separated the two germline ends.

The CDR3 protein is CASKETGGPTDTQYF. CDR3 DNA: TGCGCCAGCAAGGAGACAGGGGGCCCGACGGATACGCAGTATTTT. The chain combines TRBV4-3 with TRBJ2-3; 10 nucleotides agree with TRBD1. Per germline, CDR1 LGHNA and CDR2 YSLEER. Trimming removed 7 bases from V and 6 bases from J; junction bases left unmatched: 10. This CDR3 spans 15 amino acids.

V usage is TRBV6-1 and J usage is TRBJ2-5; 9 positions match TRBD1. This CDR3 region has 16 residues. Losses at the gene ends were 6 bases for V and 5 bases for J; bases not matched to a gene: 13. CDR1 and CDR2 (germline): MNHNS, SASEGT. CDR3 region: CASREPGQGRWETQYF. DNA of the CDR3: TGTGCCAGCAGGGAACCGGGACAGGGAAGATGGGAGACCCAGTACTTC.

The genes are TRBV15 and TRBJ1-2, with TRBD1 as a possible D gene (5 bases). The V gene's germline CDR1 is LNHNV and CDR2 YYDKDF (reference sequence). The CDR3 has 17 residues. The V and J ends lost 0 bases and 6 bases respectively, with 20 bases between them. The CDR3 region has the DNA TGTGCCACCAGCAGAGATTGGTCAGGTACCAGGGTGGATGGCTACACCTTC. Residues: CATSRDWSGTRVDGYTF.

The rearrangement links TRBV11-2 to TRBJ1-2; D may be TRBD1 (6 bases). Trimming stripped 3 bases from V and 8 bases from J, with 13 bases between. CDR1 is SGHAT and CDR2 is FQNNGV in the germline V gene. This CDR3 is 13 amino acids long. The CDR3 coding sequence is TGTGCCAGCAGCTTGGGGCGGGACACAGGCTACACCTTC. As protein: CASSLGRDTGYTF.

The chain links TRBV11-3 to TRBJ2-1; 9 bases agree with TRBD2. Trimming removed 3 bases from V and 9 bases from J; junction bases left unmatched: 3. Germline lookup yields CDR1 SGHNT and CDR2 YENEEA. This CDR3 region has 13 residues. The CDR3, as DNA: TGTGCCAGCAGCTTGCGGGGGGGCAGTGAGCAGTTCTTC. Its protein is CASSLRGGSEQFF. Combining the CDR3 with reference TRBV11-3 and TRBJ2-1 gives the whole variable domain EAGVVQSPRYKIIEKKQPVAFWCNPISGHNTLYWYLQNLGQGPELLIRYENEEAVDDSQLPKDRFSAERLKGVDSTLKIQPAELGDSAVYLCASSLRGGSEQFFGPGTRLTVL.

This rearrangement joins TRBV10-3 to TRBJ1-5; maybe TRBD1 (5 bases). In germline, CDR1 is ENHRY, CDR2 SYGVKD. Deletions cut 0 bases from V and 6 bases from J, with 15 bases between. The CDR3 consists of 16 residues. CDR3 residues: CAISESSALGAQPQHF. CDR3 DNA: TGTGCCATCAGTGAGTCGTCGGCACTTGGGGCTCAGCCCCAGCATTTT.

The rearrangement joins TRBV11-3 to TRBJ1-2; 9 nucleotides agree with TRBD1. The CDR3 is 14 amino acids. Germline V CDR1 and CDR2: SGHNT, YENEEA. Losses at the gene ends were 5 bases for V and 5 bases for J; bases not matched to a gene: 6. The CDR3 sequence: CASSPGQGKYGYTF. The CDR3 nucleotides read TGTGCCAGCAGCCCCGGACAGGGGAAGTATGGCTACACCTTC. Combining the CDR3 with reference TRBV11-3 and TRBJ1-2 gives the whole variable domain EAGVVQSPRYKIIEKKQPVAFWCNPISGHNTLYWYLQNLGQGPELLIRYENEEAVDDSQLPKDRFSAERLKGVDSTLKIQPAELGDSAVYLCASSPGQGKYGYTFGSGTRLTVV.

The chain couples TRBV7-2 to TRBJ2-7; 7 bases are shared with TRBD1. The V gene end was trimmed by 5 bases and the J gene end by 0 bases; junction bases not matched to a gene: 10. Germline V gene data show CDR1 as SGHTA and CDR2 as FQGNSA. This CDR3 is 16 amino acids long. As DNA, the CDR3 is TGTGCCAGCAGCCCGGACGGGACAGCGAGCTCCTACGAGCAGTACTTC. Translating it yields CASSPDGTASSYEQYF.